This T cell receptor (beta chain) was observed in a study of CD8 T cells in Susac syndrome. For the study at large: Sequenced Susac syndrome patients included more than 5 with active disease and eight who were in remission. Study outcomes and limitations: Individuals included in the TCR sequencing and HLA analysis were acknowledged by the study to be relatively few in number.

RNA in amounts of about 0.5 to 1 ug was reverse transcribed with random hexamers. Amplification of the TCR beta CDR3 was carried out by immunoSEQ multiplex PCR, which spanned a total of 54 Vbeta and 13 Jbeta segments. Via MiXCR, TCRdb re-called the immunoSEQ multiplex PCR reads, giving one row per CDR3 protein. Here the sample spans tens of thousands of distinct CDR3 sequences, 95% being singletons. Turning to this clonotype: Antigen specificity is unknown.

The V end was cut by 4 bases, the J end by 1 base, with 7 bases between. Per germline, CDR1 MNHNS and CDR2 SASEGT. This CDR3 comprises 13 residues. V is TRBV6-1 and J is TRBJ1-1; a weak D match, TRBD1 (5 bases). Sequencing was carried out using CD8+ T cells from PBMCs. This TCR was sampled from a human donor with Susac syndrome. The chain's CDR3 is CASSGDPNTEAFF. DNA for the CDR3: TGTGCCAGCAGTGGGGACCCGAACACTGAAGCTTTCTTT.